Relative to its sample, the clone carrying this TCR beta chain is hyperexpanded. Its antigen is unidentified. Profiling relied on immunoSEQ multiplex PCR, and the TCRdb table lists in-frame clones only, not all of them. The top ten hold roughly 45% of the sample, which has about 4,000 clones, approximately 70% seen once. The sample originates from a study of T cells after posttransplantation cyclophosphamide. Regarding the study as a whole: Donor-recipient repertoire similarity was low at 1-2 months, rising over year one. Blood and skin or GI T cell repertoires showed limited TRB overlap. Recipient CMV seropositivity and CMV reactivation strongly tracked TRB clonality.

Treatment was busulfan-fludarabine conditioning, a marrow graft, and cyclophosphamide on days +3 and +4. The V gene lost 7 bases and the J gene lost 2 bases, with 14 bases spanning the gap. Germline values: CDR1 LNHDA, CDR2 SQIVND (reference sequence). CDR3 length equals 14 residues. The chain carries TRBV19 and TRBJ1-1, with D perhaps matching TRBD1 (5 bases). The TCR sequence derives from a female patient aged 40-49 years who received an allogeneic stem cell transplant from a related donor, was CMV-positive, and had no GVHD. The graft donor may account for some of the T cells. Here the sequenced sample was CD8+ T cells sorted from PBMCs, taken 950 to 1,200 days after allogeneic stem cell transplant with posttransplant cyclophosphamide. CDR3 in DNA: TGTGCCAGTACTGACCCGGGACTAAACACTGAAGCTTTCTTT. Its protein product is CASTDPGLNTEAFF.